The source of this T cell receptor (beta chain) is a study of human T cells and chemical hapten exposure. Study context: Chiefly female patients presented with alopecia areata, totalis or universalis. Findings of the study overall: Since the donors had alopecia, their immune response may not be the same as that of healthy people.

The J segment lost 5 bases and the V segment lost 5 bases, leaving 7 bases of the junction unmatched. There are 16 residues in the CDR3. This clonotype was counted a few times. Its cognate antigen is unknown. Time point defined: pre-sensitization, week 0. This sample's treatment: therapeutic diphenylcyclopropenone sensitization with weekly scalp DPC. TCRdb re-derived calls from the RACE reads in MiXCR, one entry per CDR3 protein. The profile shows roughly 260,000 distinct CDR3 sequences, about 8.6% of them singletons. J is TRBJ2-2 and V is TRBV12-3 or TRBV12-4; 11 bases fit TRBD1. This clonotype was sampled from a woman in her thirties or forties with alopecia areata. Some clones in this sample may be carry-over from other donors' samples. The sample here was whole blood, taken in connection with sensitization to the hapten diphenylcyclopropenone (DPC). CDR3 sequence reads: CASSQGTGGKTGELFF. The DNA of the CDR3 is TGTGCCAGCAGTCAAGGGACAGGGGGAAAGACCGGGGAGCTGTTTTTT.